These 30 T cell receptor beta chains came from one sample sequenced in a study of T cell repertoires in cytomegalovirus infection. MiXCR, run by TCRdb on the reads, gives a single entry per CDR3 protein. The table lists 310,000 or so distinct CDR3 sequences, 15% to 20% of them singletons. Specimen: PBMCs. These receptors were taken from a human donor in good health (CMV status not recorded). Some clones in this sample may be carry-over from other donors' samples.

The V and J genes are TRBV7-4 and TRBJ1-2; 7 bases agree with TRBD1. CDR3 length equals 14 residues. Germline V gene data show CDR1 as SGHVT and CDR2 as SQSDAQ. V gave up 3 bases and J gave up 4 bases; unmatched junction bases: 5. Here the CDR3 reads CASSFGQESYGYTF. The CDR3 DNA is TGTGCCAGCAGCTTCGGACAGGAGTCCTATGGCTACACCTTC.

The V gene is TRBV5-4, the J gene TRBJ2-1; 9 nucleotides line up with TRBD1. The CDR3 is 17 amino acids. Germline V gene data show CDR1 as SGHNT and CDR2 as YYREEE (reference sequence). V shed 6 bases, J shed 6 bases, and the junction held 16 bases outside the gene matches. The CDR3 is CASTRSDRGDFGNEQFF. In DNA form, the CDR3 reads TGTGCCAGCACACGATCGGACAGGGGAGATTTCGGCAATGAGCAGTTCTTC.

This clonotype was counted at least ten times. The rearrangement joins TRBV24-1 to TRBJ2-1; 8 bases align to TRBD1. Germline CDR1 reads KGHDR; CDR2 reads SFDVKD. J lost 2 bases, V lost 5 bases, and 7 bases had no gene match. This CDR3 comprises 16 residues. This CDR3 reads CATSAQTGVAYNEQFF. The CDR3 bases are TGTGCCACCAGTGCCCAGACAGGGGTTGCCTACAATGAGCAGTTCTTC.

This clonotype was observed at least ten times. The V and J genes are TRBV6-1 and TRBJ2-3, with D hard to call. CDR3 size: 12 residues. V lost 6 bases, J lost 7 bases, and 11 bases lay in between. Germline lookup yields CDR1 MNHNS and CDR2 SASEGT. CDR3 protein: CASRPDANTQYF. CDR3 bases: TGTGCCAGCAGGCCGGATGCAAATACGCAGTATTTT.

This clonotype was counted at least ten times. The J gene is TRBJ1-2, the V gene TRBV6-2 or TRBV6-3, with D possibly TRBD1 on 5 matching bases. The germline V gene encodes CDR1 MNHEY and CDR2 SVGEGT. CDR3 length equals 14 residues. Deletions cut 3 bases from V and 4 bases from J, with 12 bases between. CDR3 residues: CASSYVRGSYGYTF. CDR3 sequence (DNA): TGTGCCAGCAGTTATGTTCGGGGCAGCTATGGCTACACCTTC.

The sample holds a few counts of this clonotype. Here the CDR3 reads CASSYRGGSNQPQHF. CDR3 nucleotides: TGTGCCAGCAGTTACCGGGGTGGAAGCAATCAGCCCCAGCATTTT. The chain employs TRBV6-5 and TRBJ1-5; D gene uncertain. The germline V gene has CDR1 MNHEY and CDR2 SVGAGI. CDR3 size: 15 residues. The V and J ends lost 2 bases and 1 base respectively, with 9 bases between them.

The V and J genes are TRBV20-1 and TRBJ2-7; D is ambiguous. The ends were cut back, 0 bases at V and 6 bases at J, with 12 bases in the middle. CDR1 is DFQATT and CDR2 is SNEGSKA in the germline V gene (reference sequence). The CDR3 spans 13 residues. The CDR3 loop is CSARDSALFEQYF. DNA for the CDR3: TGCAGTGCTAGAGACAGTGCCCTATTCGAGCAGTACTTC.

CDR3 nucleotide sequence: TGTGCCAGCAGTGAACCCGGGACAGGGAAGTTCTTC. Translated, it gives CASSEPGTGKFF. The V gene is TRBV6-1, the J gene TRBJ2-1; the match to TRBD1 covers 9 bases. CDR1 and CDR2 (germline): MNHNS, SASEGT. Germline trimming cut 2 bases from V and 14 bases from J; bases unmatched to any gene: 4. This CDR3 contains 12 residues.

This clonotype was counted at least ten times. The CDR3 spells CASSFSPGTGVGYTF. The CDR3 DNA follows: TGTGCCAGCAGCTTTTCCCCCGGGACAGGGGTCGGCTACACCTTC. The gene calls are TRBV11-2 and TRBJ1-2, with 10 bases matching TRBD1. This CDR3 has 15 amino acids. The J segment lost 8 bases and the V segment lost 3 bases, leaving 9 bases of the junction unmatched. Germline V gene sequence: CDR1 SGHAT, CDR2 FQNNGV.

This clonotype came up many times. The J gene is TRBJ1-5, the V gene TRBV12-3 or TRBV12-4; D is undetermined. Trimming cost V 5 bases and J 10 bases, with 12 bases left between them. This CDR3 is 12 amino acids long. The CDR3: CASSPDREPQHF. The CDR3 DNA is TGTGCCAGCAGTCCCGATAGAGAACCCCAGCATTTT.

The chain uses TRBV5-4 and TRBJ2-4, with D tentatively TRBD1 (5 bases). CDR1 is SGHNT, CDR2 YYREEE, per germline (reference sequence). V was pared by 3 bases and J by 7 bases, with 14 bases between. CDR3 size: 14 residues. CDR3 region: CASSSQGRGNIQYF. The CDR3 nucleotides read TGTGCCAGCAGCTCGCAGGGAAGGGGTAACATTCAGTACTTC.

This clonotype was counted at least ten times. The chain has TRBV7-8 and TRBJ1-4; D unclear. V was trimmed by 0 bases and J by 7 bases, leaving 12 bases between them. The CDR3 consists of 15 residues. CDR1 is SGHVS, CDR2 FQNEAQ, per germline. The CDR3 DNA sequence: TGTGCCAGCAGCTTAGCGGGTAGCTATCGTGAAAAACTGTTTTTT. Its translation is CASSLAGSYREKLFF.

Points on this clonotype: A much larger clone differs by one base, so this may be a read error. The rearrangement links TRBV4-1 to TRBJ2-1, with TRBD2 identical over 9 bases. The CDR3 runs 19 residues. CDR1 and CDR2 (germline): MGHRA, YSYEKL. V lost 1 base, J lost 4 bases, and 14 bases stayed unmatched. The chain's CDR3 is CASSQALHGGAGGYNEQFF. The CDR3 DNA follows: TGCGCCAGCAGCCAAGCTTTGCACGGCGGGGCGGGGGGGTACAATGAGCAGTTCTTC.

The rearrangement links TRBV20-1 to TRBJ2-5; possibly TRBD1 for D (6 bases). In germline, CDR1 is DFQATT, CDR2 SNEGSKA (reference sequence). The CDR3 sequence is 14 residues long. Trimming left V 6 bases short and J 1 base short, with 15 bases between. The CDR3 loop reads CSALDTGTQETQYF. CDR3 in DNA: TGCAGTGCCCTCGATACAGGGACCCAAGAGACCCAGTACTTC.

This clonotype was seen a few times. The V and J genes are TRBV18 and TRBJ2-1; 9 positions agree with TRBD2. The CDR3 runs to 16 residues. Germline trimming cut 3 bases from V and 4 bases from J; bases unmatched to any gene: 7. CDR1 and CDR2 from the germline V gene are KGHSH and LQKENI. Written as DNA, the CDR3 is TGTGCCAGCTCACCCTTTACGAGCGGGGGGTACAATGAGCAGTTCTTC. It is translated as CASSPFTSGGYNEQFF.

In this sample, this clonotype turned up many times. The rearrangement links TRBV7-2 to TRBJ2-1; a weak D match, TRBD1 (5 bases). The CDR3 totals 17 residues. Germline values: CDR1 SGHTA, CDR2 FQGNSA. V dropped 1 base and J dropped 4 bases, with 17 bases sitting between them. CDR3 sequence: CASSLEGQGNKYNEQFF. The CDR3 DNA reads TGTGCCAGCAGCTTAGAGGGGCAGGGCAATAAGTACAATGAGCAGTTCTTC.

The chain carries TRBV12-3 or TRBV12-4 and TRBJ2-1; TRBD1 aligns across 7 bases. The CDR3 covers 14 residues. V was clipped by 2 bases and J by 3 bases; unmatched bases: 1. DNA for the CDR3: TGTGCCAGCAGTTTACGACAGGGCTACAATGAGCAGTTCTTC. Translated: CASSLRQGYNEQFF.

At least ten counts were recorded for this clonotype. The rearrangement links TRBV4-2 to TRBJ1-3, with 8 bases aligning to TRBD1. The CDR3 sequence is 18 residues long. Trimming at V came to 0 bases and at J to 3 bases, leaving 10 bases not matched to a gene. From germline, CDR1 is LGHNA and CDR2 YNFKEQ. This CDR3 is CASSQDATGAQRGNTIYF. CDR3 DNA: TGTGCCAGCAGCCAAGACGCGACAGGGGCCCAACGTGGAAACACCATATATTTT.

DNA for the CDR3: TGTGCCATCAGTGAATCTGGGACTAACTATGGCTACACCTTC. Translating it yields CAISESGTNYGYTF. The chain employs TRBV10-3 and TRBJ1-2; the D is unclear. Germline V gene lookup returns CDR1 ENHRY and CDR2 SYGVKD. There are 14 residues in the CDR3. V lost 3 bases, J lost 0 bases, and 8 bases lay in between.

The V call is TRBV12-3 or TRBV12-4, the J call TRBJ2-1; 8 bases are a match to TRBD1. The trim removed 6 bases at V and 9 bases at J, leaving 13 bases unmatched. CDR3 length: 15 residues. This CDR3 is CASSSDRESRGEQFF. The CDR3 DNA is TGTGCCAGCAGCTCGGACAGGGAGAGCCGGGGTGAGCAGTTCTTC.

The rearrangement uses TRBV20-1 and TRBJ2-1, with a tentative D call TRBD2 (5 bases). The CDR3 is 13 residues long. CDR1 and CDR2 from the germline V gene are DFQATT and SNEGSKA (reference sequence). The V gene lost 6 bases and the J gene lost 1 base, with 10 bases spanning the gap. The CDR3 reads CSAAAWSYNEQFF. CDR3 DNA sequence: TGCAGTGCAGCGGCCTGGTCCTACAATGAGCAGTTCTTC.

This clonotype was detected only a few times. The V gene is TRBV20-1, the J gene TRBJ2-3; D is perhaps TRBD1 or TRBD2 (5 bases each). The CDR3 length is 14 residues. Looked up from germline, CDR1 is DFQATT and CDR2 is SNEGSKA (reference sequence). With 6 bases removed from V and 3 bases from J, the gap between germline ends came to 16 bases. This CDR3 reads CSASVRGRTDTQYF. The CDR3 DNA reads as TGCAGTGCCTCGGTGAGGGGCAGGACAGATACGCAGTATTTT.

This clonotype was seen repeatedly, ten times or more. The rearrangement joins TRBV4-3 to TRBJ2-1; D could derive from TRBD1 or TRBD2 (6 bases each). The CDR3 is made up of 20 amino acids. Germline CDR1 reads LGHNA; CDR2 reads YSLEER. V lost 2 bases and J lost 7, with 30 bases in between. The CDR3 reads CASSQYSRTTWGASLNEQFF. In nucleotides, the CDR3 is TGCGCCAGCAGCCAATATTCCAGAACAACCTGGGGGGCAAGTTTGAATGAGCAGTTCTTC.

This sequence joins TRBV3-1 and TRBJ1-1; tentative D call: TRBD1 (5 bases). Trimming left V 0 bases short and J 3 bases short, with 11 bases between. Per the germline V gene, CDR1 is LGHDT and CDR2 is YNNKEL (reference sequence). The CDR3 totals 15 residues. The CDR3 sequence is CASSQETQGYTEAFF. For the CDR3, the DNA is TGTGCCAGCAGCCAAGAAACGCAGGGTTACACTGAAGCTTTCTTT.

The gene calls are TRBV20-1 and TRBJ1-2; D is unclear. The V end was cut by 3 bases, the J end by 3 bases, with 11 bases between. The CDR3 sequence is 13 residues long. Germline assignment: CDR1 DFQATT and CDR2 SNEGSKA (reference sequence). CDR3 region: CSASSVRDYGYTF. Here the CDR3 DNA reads TGCAGTGCTAGTTCAGTCAGAGACTATGGCTACACCTTC.

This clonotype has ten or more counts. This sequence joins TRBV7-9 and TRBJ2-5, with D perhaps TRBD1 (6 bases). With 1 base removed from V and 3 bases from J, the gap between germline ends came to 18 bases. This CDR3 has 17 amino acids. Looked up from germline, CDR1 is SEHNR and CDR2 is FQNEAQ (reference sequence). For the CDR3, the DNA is TGTGCCAGCAGCTTAGTCTCTCGAAGGGGACACAAAGAGACCCAGTACTTC. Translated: CASSLVSRRGHKETQYF. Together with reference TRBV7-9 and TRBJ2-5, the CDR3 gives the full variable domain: DTGVSQNPRHKITKRGQNVTFRCDPISEHNRLYWYRQTLGQGPEFLTYFQNEAQLEKSRLLSDRFSAERPKGSFSTLEIQRTEQGDSAMYLCASSLVSRRGHKETQYFGPGTRLLVL.

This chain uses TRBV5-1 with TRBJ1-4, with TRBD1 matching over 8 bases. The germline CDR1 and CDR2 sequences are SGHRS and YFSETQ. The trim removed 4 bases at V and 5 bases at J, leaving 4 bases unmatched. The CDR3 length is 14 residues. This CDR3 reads CASSEGTGNEKLFF. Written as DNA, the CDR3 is TGCGCCAGCAGCGAGGGGACAGGCAATGAAAAACTGTTTTTT. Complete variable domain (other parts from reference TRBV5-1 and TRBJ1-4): KAGVTQTPRYLIKTRGQQVTLSCSPISGHRSVSWYQQTPGQGLQFLFEYFSETQRNKGNFPGRFSGRQFSNSRSEMNVSTLELGDSALYLCASSEGTGNEKLFFGSGTQLSVL.

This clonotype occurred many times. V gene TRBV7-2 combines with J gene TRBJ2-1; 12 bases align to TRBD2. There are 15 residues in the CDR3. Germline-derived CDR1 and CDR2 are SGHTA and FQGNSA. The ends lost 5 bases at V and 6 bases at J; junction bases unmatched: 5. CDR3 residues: CASSKLAGGSNEQFF. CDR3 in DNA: TGTGCCAGCAGCAAACTAGCGGGGGGAAGCAATGAGCAGTTCTTC.

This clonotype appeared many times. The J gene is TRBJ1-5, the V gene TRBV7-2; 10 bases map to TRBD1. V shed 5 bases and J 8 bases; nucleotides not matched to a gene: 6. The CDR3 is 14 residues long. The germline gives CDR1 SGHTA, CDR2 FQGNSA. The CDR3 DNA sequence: TGTGCCAGCAGCCGGGACAGGGGCAGGGAGCCCCAGCATTTT. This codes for CASSRDRGREPQHF.

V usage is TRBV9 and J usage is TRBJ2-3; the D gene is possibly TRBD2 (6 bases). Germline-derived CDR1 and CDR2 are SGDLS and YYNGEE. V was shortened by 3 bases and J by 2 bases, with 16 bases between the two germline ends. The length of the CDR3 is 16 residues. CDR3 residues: CASSGLGGRNTDTQYF. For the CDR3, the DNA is TGTGCCAGCAGCGGATTGGGGGGTCGGAACACAGATACGCAGTATTTT.